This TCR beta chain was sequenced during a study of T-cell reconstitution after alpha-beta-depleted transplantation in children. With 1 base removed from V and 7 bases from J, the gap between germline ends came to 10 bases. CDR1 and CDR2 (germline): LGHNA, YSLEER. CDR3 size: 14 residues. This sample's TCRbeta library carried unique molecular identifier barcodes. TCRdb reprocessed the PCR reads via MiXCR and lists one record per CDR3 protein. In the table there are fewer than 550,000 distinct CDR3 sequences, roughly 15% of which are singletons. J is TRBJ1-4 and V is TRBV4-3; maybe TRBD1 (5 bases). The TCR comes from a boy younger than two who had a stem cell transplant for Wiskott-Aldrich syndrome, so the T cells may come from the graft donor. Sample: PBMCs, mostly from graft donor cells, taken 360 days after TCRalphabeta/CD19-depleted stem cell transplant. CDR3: CASSQGSRAEKLFF. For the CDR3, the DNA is TGCGCCAGCAGCCAAGGGAGCAGGGCTGAAAAACTGTTTTTT.